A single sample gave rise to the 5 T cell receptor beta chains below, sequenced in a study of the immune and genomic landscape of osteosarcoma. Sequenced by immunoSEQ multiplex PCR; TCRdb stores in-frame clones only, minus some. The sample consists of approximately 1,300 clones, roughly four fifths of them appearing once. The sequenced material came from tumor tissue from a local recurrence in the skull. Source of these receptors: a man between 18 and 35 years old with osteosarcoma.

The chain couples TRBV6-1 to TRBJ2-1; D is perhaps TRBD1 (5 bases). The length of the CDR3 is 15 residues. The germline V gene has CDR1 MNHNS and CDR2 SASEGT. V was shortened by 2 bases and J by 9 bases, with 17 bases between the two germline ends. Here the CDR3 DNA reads TGTGCCAGCAGTGAATTTCGGCAGGGCAACGGTGAGCAGTTCTTC. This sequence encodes CASSEFRQGNGEQFF.

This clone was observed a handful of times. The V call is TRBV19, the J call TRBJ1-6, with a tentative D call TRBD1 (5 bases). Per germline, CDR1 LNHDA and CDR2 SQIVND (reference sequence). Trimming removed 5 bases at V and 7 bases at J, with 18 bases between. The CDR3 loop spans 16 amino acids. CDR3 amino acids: CASSPRQGTTNSPLHF. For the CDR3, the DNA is TGTGCCAGTAGTCCACGTCAGGGTACCACCAATTCACCCCTCCACTTT.

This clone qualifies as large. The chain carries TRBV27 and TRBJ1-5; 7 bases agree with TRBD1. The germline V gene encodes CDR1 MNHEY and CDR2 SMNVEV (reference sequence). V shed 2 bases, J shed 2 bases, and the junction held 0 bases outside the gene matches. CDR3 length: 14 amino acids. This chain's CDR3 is CASSLGQGNQPQHF. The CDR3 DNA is TGTGCCAGCAGTTTAGGACAGGGCAATCAGCCCCAGCATTTT.

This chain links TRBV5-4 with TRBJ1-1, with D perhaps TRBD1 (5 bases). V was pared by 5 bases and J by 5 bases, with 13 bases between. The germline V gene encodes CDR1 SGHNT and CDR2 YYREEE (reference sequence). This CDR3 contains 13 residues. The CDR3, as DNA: TGTGCCAGCAGACGGGGGGGGTGGACTGAAGCTTTCTTT. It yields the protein CASRRGGWTEAFF.

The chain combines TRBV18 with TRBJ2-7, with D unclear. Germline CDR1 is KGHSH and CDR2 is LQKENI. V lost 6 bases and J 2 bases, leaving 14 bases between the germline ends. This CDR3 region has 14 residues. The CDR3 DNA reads TGTGCCAGCTCCCTCGGCGCGGCAACCTACGAGCAGTACTTC. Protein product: CASSLGAATYEQYF.